This T cell receptor (beta chain) was recorded in a study of cytomegalovirus exposure and HLA in healthy donors (dated by TCRdb to between 2016 and 2019). Regarding the complete study: An earlier analysis of roughly 500 of the donors reported 276 Gb of sequence data and 95 million to 120 million unique TCR beta sequences obtained from around 190 million T cells. The genetic ancestry cluster associated with self-reported Caucasian donors included 80% to 90% of the 300 to 400 genotyped donors. Every discovery cohort repertoire had been produced on one sequencing platform. Because of strong linkage in the cohort, roughly 5 DR-DQ haplotypes were treated as single units for association and clustering. Alongside the repertoire data, information on donor age, sex, ethnicity and CMV serostatus was compiled. Approximately 310 gigabases of sequencing data and 70 million to 100 million unique TCR sequences were included in an early release covering around 650 HLA-typed donors. A later genetic analysis took genome-wide SNP genotypes for about 55% of the 666 donors and used that subset as a discovery cohort. In an earlier analysis of more than 550 of the donors, high-throughput TCR beta sequencing was used to judge whether each TCR beta V gene segment behaved as functional or pseudogenic. Besides the first cohort of 500 to 700 subjects, a separate validation cohort made up of 120 or so different subjects was used. HLA typing included class I and class II loci at four-digit resolution. The aim of the study was to test whether cataloging public T cell receptors could identify signatures of past pathogen exposure. In the later analysis, no new phenotypic data were used to find candidate immune exposures; instead, reliance was placed on TCR beta sequences and their occurrence across donors. In a later analysis, previously published TCR beta repertoires from 666 donors were re-analyzed and high-resolution HLA genotyping was added so that TCR occurrence patterns could be studied. To predict cytomegalovirus infection status, the study brought together high-throughput TCR immunosequencing, statistical association of individual TCRs with disease status, and machine learning. Among 300 to 500 genotyped donors of the cohort, an average of roughly 230,000 unique TCR beta nucleotide sequences was sequenced per donor, of which 15% to 20% were non-productive. Typing coverage varied by locus: about 620-640 donors for A, B, C, DRB1 and DQB1; roughly 560 for DQA1; approximately 570 for DPA1; approximately 450 for DPB1. Using immunosequencing, the study profiled T cell repertoires from 500 to 800 subjects and related those repertoires to cytomegalovirus serostatus.

For CDR1 and CDR2, the germline V gene lists SNHLY and FYNNEI. The CDR3, cysteine through phenylalanine, is 16 amino acids long. The entry retains the CDR3 DNA only, 48 bases that are in frame from base 1. V sheds 3 bases and J sheds 0 bases, leaving 11 bases between their ends. In total, roughly 670 healthy bone marrow donors made up the cohort. All cohort members were sampled while nominally healthy, although unrecorded immune exposures were likely present. The donor tested CMV seropositive, placing the donor among the 290 or so seropositive members of the cohort. A peripheral blood sample was provided by each donor, and peripheral blood mononuclear cells were used for TCR beta sequencing. The Qiagen DNeasy Blood Extraction Kit was used to extract genomic DNA from the blood cell samples. The paper as a whole reports these results and caveats: According to a later analysis, TCR association rates differed among HLA loci, with DRB1 alleles showing the most associated TCRs and HLA-C alleles showing the fewest. Because some donors lacked HLA typing at each locus, the association tests relied only on the typed subset. Linkage disequilibrium might explain the correlated functional status among segregating V segments, but an unknown experimental factor could not be ruled out. In a later analysis, most CMV-associated TCR beta chains were found to appear HLA-restricted, with HLA associations seemingly driven largely by CMV exposure. Some IMGT-functional V segments, including TRBV6-2 and TRBV6-3, could not be told apart with the 87-base-pair reads, so those segments were excluded. A further reported finding was that TCR beta sequences accurately predicted the HLA-A and HLA-B alleles for most subjects in the first cohort. In an earlier analysis of roughly 560 of the donors, most TCR beta V segments were observed in productive rearrangements about 87% or about 30% of the time, broadly matching IMGT annotations. Immune exposure information for the cohort was limited to CMV serostatus. In a later analysis, HLA-associated TCR beta chains were found to be more clonally expanded and to have lower generation probabilities than equally common non-associated chains. Because counts were too low, seventeen rarely observed V segments, including chromosome 9 orphons, were left out of the earlier analysis of approximately 580 of the donors. It was suggested by the authors that the approach could potentially be generalized to other disease states and immunological phenotypes. A later genetic analysis reported fewer N-insertions in productive TCRs among donors in an Asian-associated ancestry cluster than the approximately 700-donor mean. Most TCR sequences were seen in very few donors, while some public TCRs were found in many individuals. The study listed 150 to 200 TCR beta chains as associated with cytomegalovirus. A few of the identified cytomegalovirus-associated TCR beta chains were confirmed in vitro to be specific for cytomegalovirus antigens. A later analysis reported that several top co-occurrence clusters appeared linked to parvovirus B19, influenza, CMV and Epstein-Barr virus. Sequencing depth was assumed to be roughly uniform across donors in the presence/absence analyses, though that assumption may not hold. In both the original and validation cohorts, the classifier was reported to diagnose cytomegalovirus status with high specificity and sensitivity. When HLA alleles, especially DR and DQ, strongly co-occurred, TCR associations were difficult to assign to individual alleles. A cluster of highly shared sequence variants was judged likely to be a technical artifact of the sequencing pipeline. Specific HLA alleles were associated with 15,000 to 20,000 TCR beta sequences at a false discovery rate of 0.05 in a later analysis. In a later genetic analysis, a missense DCLRE1C variant was associated with V-gene and J-gene trimming of TCR beta chains, and the association was replicated in an independent cohort. The cohort was sequenced for TCR beta chains only, and without alpha or paired-chain data the features that could be detected were limited.

Library preparation was by the immunoSEQ multiplex PCR assay. The multiplex PCR relied on a mix of 60 forward primers for TCR Vbeta segments and 13 reverse primers for TCR Jbeta segments. A multiplex PCR assay on genomic DNA amplified the CDR3 region of rearranged TCR beta genes. On the Illumina HiSeq System, the amplified TCR beta libraries were sequenced as 87-base-pair reads. In the original analysis: In a later analysis, tens of millions of unique TCR beta chains were counted across the roughly 670 repertoires, and roughly 11 million of these chains were shared by at least two donors. Raw reads were error-corrected and collapsed into unique sequences by a nearest-neighbor algorithm in which closely related sequences were merged to remove PCR and sequencing errors. CDR3 sequences were aligned to IMGT reference sequences to assign V, D and J gene segments. For a sequence to be retained, a match of at least six nucleotides to both a V gene segment and a J gene segment was required. Rearrangements were called productive when the CDR3 lacked stop codons and stayed in frame with V and J; all others were non-productive. Following IMGT convention, CDR3 was defined as the stretch from the second conserved V-encoded cysteine to the conserved J-encoded phenylalanine. The earlier analysis of about 620 of the donors excluded sequences that lacked an unambiguous match to a single V gene segment. In an earlier analysis of several hundred of the donors, V segments were called functional above 56.7% productive rearrangements and were called segregating when the between-donor standard deviation exceeded 5%. A statistical classification framework was developed to diagnose cytomegalovirus status using the catalog of TCR beta chain sequences. In a later analysis, V and J genes were assigned by comparing TCR nucleotide sequences against IMGT/GENE-DB human TR gene sequences. In a later analysis, CDR3 sequences and most-parsimonious VDJ recombination scenarios were assigned using the TCRdist pipeline. A later analysis defined each TCR beta chain by its CDR3 amino acid sequence plus V-gene family, and excluded reads lacking a unique V-gene family. To address suspected cross-contamination and a sequencing artifact, a later analysis removed 550 to 750 highly shared, low-generation-probability nucleotide sequences. A later analysis calculated a clonal expansion index for each public chain from normalized within-repertoire ranks of inferred template counts. In a later analysis, generation probabilities were computed with a VDJ recombination model fitted to out-of-frame rearrangements, and the resulting probabilities were checked against IGoR. A later analysis scored TCR-TCR, TCR-HLA and TCR-CMV co-occurrence with hypergeometric tests, applying a repertoire-size bias correction to TCR pairs. A later analysis estimated false discovery rates by permuting HLA or CMV assignments 20 times. A later analysis grouped co-occurring TCRs with DBSCAN, adding TCRdist sequence similarity when clustering within HLA-allele-positive subsets. Co-occurrence clustering excluded repertoires with fewer than 30,000 or more than 120,000 public chains, plus five with anomalous nucleotide sharing. Drawn from immuneACCESS, this table holds only the in-frame rearrangements with V and J called that TCRdb kept. Clones are partly lost; checked studies trace under half to an unresolved V gene and leave the rest unexplained. The D gene and trimming were derived from the DNA, and the V and J assignments and clone size from that table. This sample is represented by fewer than 200,000 clones; around 63% of them were singletons. The ten largest clones capture approximately 4.5% of the sample.

This clone was observed a single time. Its antigen remains undetermined. The record has no base qualities; no much larger clone is one base away. The material sequenced was PBMCs. The receptor was isolated from a woman younger than 30 in good health and CMV-seropositive. Recombination connected TRBV2 to TRBJ1-4; the D segment cannot be called with confidence. The CDR3 corresponds to CASSEGGWATNEKLFF. The sequence in DNA is TGTGCCAGCAGTGAGGGAGGGTGGGCAACTAATGAAAAACTGTTTTTT.